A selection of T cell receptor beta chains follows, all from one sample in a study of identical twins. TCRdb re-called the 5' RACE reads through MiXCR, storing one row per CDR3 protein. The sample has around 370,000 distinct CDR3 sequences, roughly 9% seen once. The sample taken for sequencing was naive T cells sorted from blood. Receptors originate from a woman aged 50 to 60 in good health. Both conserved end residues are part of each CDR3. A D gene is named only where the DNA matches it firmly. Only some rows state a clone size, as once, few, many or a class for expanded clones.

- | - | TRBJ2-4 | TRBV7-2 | TGTGCCAGCAGCTTAGGTCGAAACATTCAGTACTTC | CASSLGRNIQYF
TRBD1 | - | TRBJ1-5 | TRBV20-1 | TGCAGTGCTAGAGGCGACAGGGGAATTGTAGGCAATCAGCCCCAGCATTTT | CSARGDRGIVGNQPQHF
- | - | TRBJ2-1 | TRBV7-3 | TGTGCCAGCAGCTTAACAGCGATGAGTGAGCAGTTCTTC | CASSLTAMSEQFF
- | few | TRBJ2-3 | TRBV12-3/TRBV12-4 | TGTGCCAGCAGTTTCTCTAGCACAGATACGCAGTATTTT | CASSFSSTDTQYF
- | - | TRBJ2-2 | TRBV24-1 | TGTGCCACCAGTGATCGACCCGGCGGGGAGCTGTTTTTT | CATSDRPGGELFF
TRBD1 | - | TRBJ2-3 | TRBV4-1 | TGCGCCAGCAGACGAGGTCCGGGACAGGGGGGAGATACGCAGTATTTT | CASRRGPGQGGDTQYF
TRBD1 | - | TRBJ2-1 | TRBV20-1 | TGCAGTGCTAGAGGCCCCACAGGGGATGAGCAGTTCTTC | CSARGPTGDEQFF
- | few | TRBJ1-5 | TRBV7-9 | TGTGCCAGCAGCTCCCCAGGGGACAGCAATCAGCCCCAGCATTTT | CASSSPGDSNQPQHF
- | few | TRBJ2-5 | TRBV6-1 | TGTGCCAGCAGTGAGACAGGTGGGGGGACCCAGTACTTC | CASSETGGGTQYF
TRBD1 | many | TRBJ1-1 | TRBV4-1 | TGCGCCAGCAGCCAATATTGGGGGACAGGGGTAAATTGGAACACTGAAGCTTTCTTT | CASSQYWGTGVNWNTEAFF
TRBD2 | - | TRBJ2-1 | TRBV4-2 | TGTGCCAGCAGCCGACTCGGACTAGCGGAATACAATGAGCAGTTCTTC | CASSRLGLAEYNEQFF
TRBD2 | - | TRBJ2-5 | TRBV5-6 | TGTGCCAGCGACCGGGGAGGGGCGGAAGAGACCCAGTACTTC | CASDRGGAEETQYF
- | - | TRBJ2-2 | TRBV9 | TGTGCCAGCACAGGTCTCACCGGGGAGCTGTTTTTT | CASTGLTGELFF
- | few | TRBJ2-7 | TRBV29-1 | TGCAGCGTGGAGACAGAGATATACGAGCAGTACTTC | CSVETEIYEQYF
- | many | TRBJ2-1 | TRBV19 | TGTGCCAGTACCCCGAGTGATGGGTCGCGCGATGAGCAGTTCTTC | CASTPSDGSRDEQFF